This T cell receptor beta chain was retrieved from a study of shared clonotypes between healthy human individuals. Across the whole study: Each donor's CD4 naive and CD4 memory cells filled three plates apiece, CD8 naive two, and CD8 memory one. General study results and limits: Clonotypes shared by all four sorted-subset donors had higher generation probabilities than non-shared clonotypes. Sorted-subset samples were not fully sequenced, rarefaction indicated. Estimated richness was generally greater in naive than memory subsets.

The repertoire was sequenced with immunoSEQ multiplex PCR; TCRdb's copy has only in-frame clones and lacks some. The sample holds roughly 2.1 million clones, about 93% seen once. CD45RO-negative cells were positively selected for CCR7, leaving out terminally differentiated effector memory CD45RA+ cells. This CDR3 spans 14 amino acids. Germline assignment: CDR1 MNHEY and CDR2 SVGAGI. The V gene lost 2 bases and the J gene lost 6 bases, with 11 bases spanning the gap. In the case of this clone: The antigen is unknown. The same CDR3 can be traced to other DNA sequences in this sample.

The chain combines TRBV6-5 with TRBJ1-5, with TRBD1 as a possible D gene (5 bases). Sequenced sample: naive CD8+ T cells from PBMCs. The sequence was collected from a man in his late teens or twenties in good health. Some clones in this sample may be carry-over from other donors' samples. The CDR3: CASSYRGLGQPQHF. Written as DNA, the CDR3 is TGTGCCAGCAGTTACCGGGGGTTAGGTCAGCCCCAGCATTTT.